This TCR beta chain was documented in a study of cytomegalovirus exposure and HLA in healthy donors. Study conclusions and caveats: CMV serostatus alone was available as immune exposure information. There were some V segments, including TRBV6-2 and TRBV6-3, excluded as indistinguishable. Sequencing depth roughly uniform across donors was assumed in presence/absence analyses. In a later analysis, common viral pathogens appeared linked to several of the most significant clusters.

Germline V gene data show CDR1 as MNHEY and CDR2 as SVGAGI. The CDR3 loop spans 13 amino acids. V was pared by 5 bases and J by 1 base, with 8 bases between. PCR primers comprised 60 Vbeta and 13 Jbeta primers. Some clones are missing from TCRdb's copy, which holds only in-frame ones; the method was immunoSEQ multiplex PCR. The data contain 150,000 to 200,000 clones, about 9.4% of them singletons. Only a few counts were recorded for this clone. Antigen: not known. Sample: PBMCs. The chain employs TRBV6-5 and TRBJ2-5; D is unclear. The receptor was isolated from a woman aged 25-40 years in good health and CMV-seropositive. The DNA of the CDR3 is TGTGCCAGCAGTCCTCTACGCCAAGAGACCCAGTACTTC. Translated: CASSPLRQETQYF.